These T cell receptor beta chains were read from a single sample in a study of T cell repertoires in cytomegalovirus infection. MiXCR was run by TCRdb on the reads, yielding one entry per CDR3 protein. The sample has about 330,000 distinct CDR3 sequences, more than 8% seen once. The specimen was PBMCs. The receptors shown here come from a human donor in good health (CMV status not recorded). Some clones in this sample may be carry-over from other donors' samples. Both conserved end residues are part of each CDR3. Fields, in order: V gene, J gene, clone size, CDR3 length, CDR3 protein. Size is omitted from some rows. Given values are once, few, many or a class for expanded clones.

v_gene: TRBV7-9
j_gene: TRBJ2-5
abundance: -
len: 13
CDR3aa: CASSRTPTETQYF

v_gene: TRBV7-9
j_gene: TRBJ2-2
abundance: -
len: 15
CDR3aa: CASTGPGREAGELFF

v_gene: TRBV6-1
j_gene: TRBJ2-7
abundance: many
len: 13
CDR3aa: CASKDGGTYEQYF

v_gene: TRBV19
j_gene: TRBJ2-2
abundance: many
len: 17
CDR3aa: CASSTGLTREGPGELFF

v_gene: TRBV7-9
j_gene: TRBJ1-3
abundance: few
len: 16
CDR3aa: CASSPDRDLSGNTIYF

v_gene: TRBV20-1
j_gene: TRBJ2-7
abundance: -
len: 13
CDR3aa: CSAPSGGTYEQYF

v_gene: TRBV28
j_gene: TRBJ1-5
abundance: -
len: 15
CDR3aa: CASSYRHRGNQPQHF

v_gene: TRBV12-3/TRBV12-4
j_gene: TRBJ2-6
abundance: -
len: 17
CDR3aa: CASTPPGLRPGANVLTF

v_gene: TRBV7-2
j_gene: TRBJ1-3
abundance: many
len: 15
CDR3aa: CASSLDPSSGNTIYF

v_gene: TRBV20-1
j_gene: TRBJ1-1
abundance: -
len: 15
CDR3aa: CSARDGTAGSTEAFF

v_gene: TRBV7-3
j_gene: TRBJ2-3
abundance: few
len: 17
CDR3aa: CASSPSWTGGGGDTQYF

v_gene: TRBV3-1
j_gene: TRBJ2-7
abundance: -
len: 11
CDR3aa: CASSRGTEQYF

v_gene: TRBV15
j_gene: TRBJ2-4
abundance: -
len: 16
CDR3aa: CATSRDRSIAKNIQYF

v_gene: TRBV7-9
j_gene: TRBJ2-1
abundance: -
len: 11
CDR3aa: CASSLGQGGFF

v_gene: TRBV7-2
j_gene: TRBJ2-1
abundance: many
len: 15
CDR3aa: CASSTQGASYNEQFF

v_gene: TRBV12-5
j_gene: TRBJ2-5
abundance: -
len: 13
CDR3aa: CASGLTAQETQYF

v_gene: TRBV7-7
j_gene: TRBJ2-7
abundance: few
len: 16
CDR3aa: CASTIRAARGDYEQYF